The source of this TCR beta chain is a study of T-cell memory formation after mild COVID-19. Study-level background: The TCR clusters were mostly specific to one donor. Findings and caveats of the study: The authors did not confirm SARS-CoV-2 specificity of second-wave clones peaking day 37.

TCRdb itself ran the 5' RACE reads through MiXCR, one entry per CDR3 protein. Here the sample spans roughly 160,000 distinct CDR3 sequences, around 10% being singletons. This clonotype appeared many times. What it recognizes is unknown. V was trimmed by 0 bases and J by 7 bases, leaving 10 bases between them. The germline V gene encodes CDR1 MNHEY and CDR2 SVGEGT. There are 14 residues in the CDR3. The receptor's source is a man aged 18 to 29 who had mild COVID-19 (a few samples of this study predate the infection). Cell type and time point are not known. The chain couples TRBV6-2 or TRBV6-3 to TRBJ2-1, with TRBD1 as a possible D gene (5 bases). Material: PBMCs or a T cell subset sorted from them (not recorded which). The CDR3, as DNA: TGTGCCAGCAGTTACTCGGTGACAGTTAATGAGCAGTTCTTC. Translated, it gives CASSYSVTVNEQFF.